The 14 T cell receptor beta chains reported below all come from one sample, sequenced in a study of blood T cell repertoires in COVID-19. Profiled with immunoSEQ multiplex PCR; TCRdb holds only in-frame clones, not every one. The sample lists 150,000 to 200,000 clones; more than 85% were seen once. The sequencing input was peripheral blood. The receptor set was obtained from a woman over 75 in a cohort sampled during active or convalescent COVID-19.

The chain couples TRBV7-8 to TRBJ2-2; the D gene is possibly TRBD2 (5 bases). The V and J ends lost 6 bases and 4 bases respectively, with 18 bases between them. This CDR3 comprises 16 residues. CDR1 and CDR2 from the germline V gene are SGHVS and FQNEAQ. The CDR3 nucleotides are TGTGCCAGCAGACCCAACCGGCAGGCGGGCACCGGGGAGCTGTTTTTT. It yields the protein CASRPNRQAGTGELFF. Looking up the rest from reference TRBV7-8 and TRBJ2-2 gives the full variable domain: GAGVSQSPRYKVAKRGQDVALRCDPISGHVSLFWYQQALGQGPEFLTYFQNEAQLDKSGLPSDRFFAERPEGSVSTLKIQRTQQEDSAVYLCASRPNRQAGTGELFFGEGSRLTVL.

The gene calls are TRBV15 and TRBJ2-3; 15 bases are a match to TRBD2. The CDR3 length is 17 residues. With 1 base clipped from V and 1 base from J, the junction kept 0 bases outside the gene matches. Germline V lookup: CDR1 LNHNV, CDR2 YYDKDF (reference sequence). As DNA, the CDR3 is TGTGCCACCAGCAGAGGGACTAGCGGGGGGGGCACAGATACGCAGTATTTT. This codes for CATSRGTSGGGTDTQYF.

The chain has TRBV5-1 and TRBJ2-7, with D tentatively TRBD1 (6 bases). The V end was cut by 0 bases, the J end by 6 bases, with 13 bases between. The CDR3 spans 14 residues. Germline CDR1 SGHRS, CDR2 YFSETQ. The CDR3 reads CASSLGQGLGEQYV. The CDR3, as DNA: TGCGCCAGCAGCTTGGGGCAGGGGTTAGGCGAGCAGTACGTC.

The chain carries TRBV23-1 and TRBJ2-7, with TRBD2 matching over 12 bases. TRBV23-1 is recorded as an ORF, its role being uncertain. V gave up 6 bases and J gave up 3 bases; unmatched junction bases: 9. The CDR3 sequence is 16 residues long. CDR3 nucleotides: TGCGCCAGCAGGACCCCTAGCGGGAGGGAAGGCTACGAGCAGTACGTC. Residues: CASRTPSGREGYEQYV.

V and J are TRBV24-1 and TRBJ2-5, with TRBD1 identical over 8 bases. Trimming cost V 2 bases and J 5 bases; bases outside gene matches: 9. Germline CDR1 reads KGHDR; CDR2 reads SFDVKD. The CDR3 runs to 16 residues. CDR3 in amino acids: CATSDWRQGFMETQYF. CDR3 in DNA: TGTGCCACCAGTGATTGGAGACAGGGGTTTATGGAGACCCAGTACTTC.

The rearrangement uses TRBV18 and TRBJ2-4; tentative D call: TRBD1 (5 bases). Trimming pared 2 bases from V and 7 bases from J, leaving 12 bases between. Germline V gene lookup returns CDR1 KGHSH and CDR2 LQKENI. This CDR3 contains 14 residues. CDR3 region: CASSPGASANIQYF. CDR3 sequence (DNA): TGTGCCAGCTCACCAGGGGCTTCGGCTAACATTCAGTACTTC.

This rearrangement joins TRBV19 to TRBJ2-1, with D possibly TRBD1 on 5 matching bases. CDR1 LNHDA and CDR2 SQIVND come from the germline V gene (reference sequence). V was pared by 11 bases and J by 6 bases, with 20 bases between. The CDR3 loop spans 14 amino acids. The CDR3 region is CAGSAGFMSNEQFF. The CDR3 DNA reads TGTGCCGGATCGGCAGGGTTCATGAGCAATGAGCAGTTCTTC.

The rearrangement uses TRBV5-1 and TRBJ2-5; TRBD2 matches at 10 bases. V shed 4 bases and J 4 bases; nucleotides not matched to a gene: 10. The germline gives CDR1 SGHRS, CDR2 YFSETQ. The length of the CDR3 is 16 residues. The CDR3 bases are TGCGCCAGCAGCCCTCAGGGAGCGGGAGGGCGAGAGACCCAGTACTTC. It codes for CASSPQGAGGRETQYF.

This clone was picked up one time. The J gene is TRBJ1-5, the V gene TRBV18; D is possibly TRBD1 (6 bases). Germline V lookup: CDR1 KGHSH, CDR2 LQKENI. The ends were cut back, 3 bases at V and 0 bases at J, with 12 bases in the middle. This CDR3 is 16 amino acids long. The CDR3, as DNA: TGTGCCAGCTCACCGTGGGGGGGCAGTAGCAATCAGCCCCAGCATTTT. It yields the protein CASSPWGGSSNQPQHF.

This rearrangement joins TRBV6-5 to TRBJ1-1; no clear D. The germline gives CDR1 MNHEY, CDR2 SVGAGI. This CDR3 region has 14 residues. V lost 7 bases, J lost 3 bases, and 15 bases lay in between. Here the CDR3 DNA reads TGTGCCAGCACCCACCTCGGTGGAGACACTGAAGCTTTCTTT. It specifies CASTHLGGDTEAFF.

The rearrangement joins TRBV7-9 to TRBJ2-2, with D possibly TRBD1 on 6 matching bases. Trimming cost V 1 base and J 2 bases, with 14 bases left between them. The CDR3 consists of 17 residues. Germline V gene sequence: CDR1 SEHNR, CDR2 FQNEAQ (reference sequence). CDR3 nucleotides: TGTGCCAGCAGCTTAGTCGGGACACAACGTAACACCGGGGAGCTGTTTTTT. Its translation: CASSLVGTQRNTGELFF.

This clone occurred once. The chain combines TRBV11-3 with TRBJ1-5, with 8 bases fitting TRBD1. Germline CDR1 reads SGHNT; CDR2 reads YENEEA. The CDR3 is made up of 18 amino acids. The V gene end was trimmed by 2 bases and the J gene end by 6 bases; junction bases not matched to a gene: 15. The CDR3, as DNA: TGTGCCAGCAGCTTATCTCTATTCGGCAGGGGGCTAAGTCAGCCCCAGCATTTT. Protein sequence: CASSLSLFGRGLSQPQHF.

The table lists this clone with a count of one. The rearrangement uses TRBV27 and TRBJ2-7; D remains unclear. CDR1 is MNHEY and CDR2 is SMNVEV in the germline V gene (reference sequence). The V and J ends lost 3 bases and 3 bases respectively, with 9 bases between them. The CDR3 length is 13 residues. The CDR3 region is CASSFVLYYEQYV. The CDR3 DNA follows: TGTGCCAGCAGTTTTGTCCTATACTACGAGCAGTACGTC.

The chain joins TRBV29-1 to TRBJ2-3; D is ambiguous. The germline V and J ends were trimmed by 7 bases and 1 base, with 3 bases remaining between them. CDR3 length equals 10 residues. Looked up from germline, CDR1 is SQVTM and CDR2 is ANQGSEA. The CDR3 loop reads CSAGTDTQYF. CDR3 DNA: TGCAGCGCCGGCACAGATACGCAGTATTTT.